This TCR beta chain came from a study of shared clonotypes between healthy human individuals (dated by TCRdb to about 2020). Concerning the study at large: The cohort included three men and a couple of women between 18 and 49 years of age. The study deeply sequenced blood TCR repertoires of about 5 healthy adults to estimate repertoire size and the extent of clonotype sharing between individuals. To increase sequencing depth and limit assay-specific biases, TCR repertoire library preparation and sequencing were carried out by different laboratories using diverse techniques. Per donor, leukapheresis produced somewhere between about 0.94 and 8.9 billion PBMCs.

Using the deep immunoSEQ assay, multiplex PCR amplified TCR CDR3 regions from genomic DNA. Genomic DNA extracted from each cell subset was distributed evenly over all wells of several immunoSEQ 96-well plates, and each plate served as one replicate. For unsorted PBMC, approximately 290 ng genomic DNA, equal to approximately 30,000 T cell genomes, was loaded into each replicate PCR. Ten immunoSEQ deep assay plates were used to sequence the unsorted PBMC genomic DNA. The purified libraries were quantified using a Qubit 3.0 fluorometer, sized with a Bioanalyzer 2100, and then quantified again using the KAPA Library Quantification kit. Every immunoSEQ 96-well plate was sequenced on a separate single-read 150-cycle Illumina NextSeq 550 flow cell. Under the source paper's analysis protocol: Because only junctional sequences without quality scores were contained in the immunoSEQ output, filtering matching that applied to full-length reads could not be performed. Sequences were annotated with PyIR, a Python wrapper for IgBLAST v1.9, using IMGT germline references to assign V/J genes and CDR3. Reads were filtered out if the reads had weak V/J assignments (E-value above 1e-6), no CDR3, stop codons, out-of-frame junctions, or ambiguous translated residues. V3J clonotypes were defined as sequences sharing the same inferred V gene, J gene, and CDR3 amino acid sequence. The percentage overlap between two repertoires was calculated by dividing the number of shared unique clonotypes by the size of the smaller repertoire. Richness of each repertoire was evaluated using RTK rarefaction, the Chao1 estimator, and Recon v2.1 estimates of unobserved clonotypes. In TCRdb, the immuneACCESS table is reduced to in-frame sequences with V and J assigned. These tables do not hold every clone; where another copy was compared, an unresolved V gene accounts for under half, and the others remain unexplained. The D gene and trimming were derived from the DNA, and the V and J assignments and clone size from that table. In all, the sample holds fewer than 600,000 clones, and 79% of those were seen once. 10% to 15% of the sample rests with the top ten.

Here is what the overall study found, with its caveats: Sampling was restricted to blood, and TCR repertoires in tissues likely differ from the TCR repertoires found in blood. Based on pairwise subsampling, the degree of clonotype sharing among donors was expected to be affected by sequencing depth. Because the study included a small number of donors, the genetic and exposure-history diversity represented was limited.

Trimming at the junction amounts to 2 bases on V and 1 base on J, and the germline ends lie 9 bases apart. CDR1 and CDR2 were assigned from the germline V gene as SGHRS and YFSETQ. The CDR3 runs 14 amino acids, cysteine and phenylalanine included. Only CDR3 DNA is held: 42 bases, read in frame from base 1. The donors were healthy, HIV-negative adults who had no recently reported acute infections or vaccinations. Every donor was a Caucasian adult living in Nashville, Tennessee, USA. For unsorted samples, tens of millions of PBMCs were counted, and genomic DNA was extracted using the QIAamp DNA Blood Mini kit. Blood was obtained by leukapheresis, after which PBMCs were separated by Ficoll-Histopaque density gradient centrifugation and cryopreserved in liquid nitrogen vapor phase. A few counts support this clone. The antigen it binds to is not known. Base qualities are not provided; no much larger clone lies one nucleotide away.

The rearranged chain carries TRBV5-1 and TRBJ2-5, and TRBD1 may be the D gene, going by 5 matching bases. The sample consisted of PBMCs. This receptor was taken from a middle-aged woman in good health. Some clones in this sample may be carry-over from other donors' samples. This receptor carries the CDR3 CASSLGAVQETQYF. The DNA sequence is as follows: TGCGCCAGCAGCTTAGGGGCAGTCCAAGAGACCCAGTACTTC.